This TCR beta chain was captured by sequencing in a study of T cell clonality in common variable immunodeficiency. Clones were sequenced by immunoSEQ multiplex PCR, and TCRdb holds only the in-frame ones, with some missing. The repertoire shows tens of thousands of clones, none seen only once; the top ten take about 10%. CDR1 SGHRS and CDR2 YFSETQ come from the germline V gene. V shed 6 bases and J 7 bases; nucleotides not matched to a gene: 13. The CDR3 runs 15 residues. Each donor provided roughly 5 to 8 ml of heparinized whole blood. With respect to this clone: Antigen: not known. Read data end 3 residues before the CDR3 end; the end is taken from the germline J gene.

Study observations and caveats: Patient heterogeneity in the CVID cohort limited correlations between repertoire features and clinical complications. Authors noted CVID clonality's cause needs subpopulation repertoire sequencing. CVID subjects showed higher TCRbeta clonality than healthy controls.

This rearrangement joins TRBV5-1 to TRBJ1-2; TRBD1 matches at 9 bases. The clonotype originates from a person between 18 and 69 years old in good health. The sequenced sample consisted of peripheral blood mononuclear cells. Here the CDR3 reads CASTDRGLGVVGYTF. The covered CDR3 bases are TGCGCCAGCACGGACAGGGGACTTGGAGTCGTTGGC. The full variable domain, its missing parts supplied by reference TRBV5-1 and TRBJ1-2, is KAGVTQTPRYLIKTRGQQVTLSCSPISGHRSVSWYQQTPGQGLQFLFEYFSETQRNKGNFPGRFSGRQFSNSRSEMNVSTLELGDSALYLCASTDRGLGVVGYTFGSGTRLTVV.